These 30 T cell receptor beta chains originate from one sample sequenced in a study of blood T cell repertoires in COVID-19. Repertoires were generated with immunoSEQ multiplex PCR, while TCRdb's copy carries only in-frame clones and drops some. The data show around 420,000 clones, approximately 88% seen once. Sequenced material: PBMCs or T cells enriched from blood (not recorded which). The receptors stem from a woman aged 40 to 50 with acute COVID-19.

This clone was seen more than once but under ten times. CDR3 sequence (DNA): TGTGCCAGCTATCTGGGAGGGGCGGGCACCGGGGAGCTGTTTTTT. Amino acids: CASYLGGAGTGELFF. The chain links TRBV2 to TRBJ2-2; 7 nucleotides agree with TRBD2. This CDR3 is built from 15 residues. With 8 bases clipped from V and 4 bases from J, the junction kept 10 bases outside the gene matches. Looked up from germline, CDR1 is SNHLY and CDR2 is FYNNEI. Full variable domain (missing parts from reference TRBV2 and TRBJ2-2): EPEVTQTPSHQVTQMGQEVILRCVPISNHLYFYWYRQILGQKVEFLVSFYNNEISEKSEIFDDQFSVERPDGSNFTLKIRSTKLEDSAMYFCASYLGGAGTGELFFGEGSRLTVL.

This clone was found once. The chain couples TRBV5-1 to TRBJ1-1, with 8 bases lining up with TRBD1. The CDR3 is made up of 14 amino acids. CDR1 is SGHRS, CDR2 YFSETQ, per germline. The junction had 3 bases not matched to a gene; V was cut back by 0 bases and J by 5 bases. CDR3 residues: CASSLVGQGTEAFF. Here the CDR3 DNA reads TGCGCCAGCAGCTTGGTTGGACAGGGAACTGAAGCTTTCTTT.

This clone was seen only once. V and J are TRBV14 and TRBJ1-1; tentatively, D is TRBD1 (5 bases). Germline values: CDR1 SGHDN, CDR2 FVKESK. CDR3 length: 13 residues. V was shortened by 4 bases and J by 5 bases, with 11 bases between the two germline ends. The CDR3: CASSRSGGTEAFF. DNA of the CDR3: TGTGCCAGCAGCCGCTCGGGGGGTACTGAAGCTTTCTTT.

This clone is a singleton in its sample. The J gene is TRBJ2-7, the V gene TRBV3-1 (or the pseudogene TRBV3-2); the match to TRBD2 covers 12 bases. Germline V lookup: CDR1 LGHDT, CDR2 YNNKEL (reference sequence). After removal of 1 base from V and 9 bases from J, the junction contained 4 bases not matched to a gene. The CDR3 consists of 14 residues. CDR3 sequence: CASSQVLAGGLQYF. The CDR3 region has the DNA TGTGCCAGCAGCCAAGTGCTAGCGGGGGGGTTGCAGTACTTC.

CDR3 bases: TGTGCCTGCGGAGGTAATAGCAATCAGCCCCAGCATTTT. Translating it yields CACGGNSNQPQHF. The J gene is TRBJ1-5, the V gene TRBV30; D is undetermined. V shed 6 bases and J shed 0 bases, with 9 bases lying between them. Germline loops: CDR1 GTSNPN, CDR2 SVGIG (reference sequence). The CDR3 has 13 amino acids.

In this sample, this clone turned up once. This chain uses TRBV5-6 with TRBJ1-2; tentatively, D is TRBD1 (6 bases). Trimming took 0 bases from V and 8 from J, leaving 17 bases between them. CDR3 size: 15 residues. Germline V gene lookup returns CDR1 SGHDT and CDR2 YYEEEE. As DNA, the CDR3 is TGTGCCAGCAGCTTGGCCGCGGCAGGGGCGAACGGCTACACCTTC. Translated: CASSLAAAGANGYTF.

This chain links TRBV30 with TRBJ1-5, with unresolved D. Germline V gives CDR1 GTSNPN, CDR2 SVGIG (reference sequence). The V end lost 2 bases, the J end lost 2 bases, and 7 bases lay between the germline ends. The CDR3 is 13 amino acids. In nucleotides, the CDR3 is TGTGCCTGGAGTTCTGGAGGCAATCAGCCCCAGCATTTT. It translates to CAWSSGGNQPQHF.

CDR3 sequence: CASSEGTGIDTQYF. CDR3 coding DNA: TGCGCCAGCAGTGAAGGGACAGGGATAGATACGCAGTATTTT. The chain has TRBV10-1 and TRBJ2-3; 9 bases map to TRBD1. The CDR3 runs to 14 residues. In germline, CDR1 is WNHNN, CDR2 SYGVQD (reference sequence). The ends lost 3 bases at V and 5 bases at J; junction bases unmatched: 3.

The chain joins TRBV25-1 to TRBJ1-1, with D tentatively TRBD1 (6 bases). V was pared by 6 bases and J by 3 bases, with 14 bases between. Germline values: CDR1 MGHDK, CDR2 SYGVNS. The CDR3 consists of 14 residues. CDR3 nucleotides: TGTGCCAGCAGGGACAATCAGGGGTACACTGAAGCTTTCTTT. Residues: CASRDNQGYTEAFF.

The V gene is TRBV18, the J gene TRBJ1-2; D gene unclear. V was clipped by 3 bases and J by 3 bases, with 14 bases between them. Germline CDR1 is KGHSH and CDR2 is LQKENI. The CDR3 spans 15 residues. The CDR3 bases are TGTGCCAGCTCACCGAGAGGAAGCCCGGACTATGGCTACACCTTC. Its translation is CASSPRGSPDYGYTF.

The rearrangement links TRBV2 to TRBJ2-1, with D possibly matching TRBD1 (5 bases). Trimming removed 6 bases from V and 6 bases from J, with 15 bases in between. Per germline, CDR1 SNHLY and CDR2 FYNNEI. The CDR3 runs 14 residues. CDR3 protein: CASSDPEQGNEQFF. The CDR3 DNA follows: TGTGCCAGCAGCGATCCCGAGCAGGGCAATGAGCAGTTCTTC.

The rearrangement joins TRBV3-1 (or the pseudogene TRBV3-2) to TRBJ2-2; D is possibly TRBD2 (5 bases). V dropped 0 bases and J dropped 5 bases, with 13 bases sitting between them. Per the germline V gene, CDR1 is LGHDT and CDR2 is YNNKEL (reference sequence). This CDR3 has 16 residues. The CDR3 is CASSQEGTRMTGELFF. CDR3 in DNA: TGTGCCAGCAGCCAAGAAGGTACTAGAATGACCGGGGAGCTGTTTTTT.

The chain is built from TRBV9 and TRBJ2-2, with a tentative D call TRBD1 (6 bases). The ends were cut back, 0 bases at V and 2 bases at J, with 14 bases in the middle. This CDR3 region has 17 residues. Germline CDR1 reads SGDLS; CDR2 reads YYNGEE. CDR3 in DNA: TGTGCCAGCAGCGTAGCTACAACAGGGATTAACACCGGGGAGCTGTTTTTT. Translated, it gives CASSVATTGINTGELFF.

The rearrangement uses TRBV2 and TRBJ1-2; 7 bases match TRBD1. CDR3 length: 13 residues. V shed 7 bases and J 3 bases; nucleotides not matched to a gene: 5. The V gene's germline CDR1 is SNHLY and CDR2 FYNNEI. In DNA form, the CDR3 reads TGTGCCAGCATAAGGACAGGATACTATGGCTACACCTTC. It yields the protein CASIRTGYYGYTF.

The rearrangement links TRBV25-1 to TRBJ1-4; 8 bases are a match to TRBD1. Germline V gene sequence: CDR1 MGHDK, CDR2 SYGVNS. CDR3 size: 15 residues. V lost 3 bases to trimming and J lost 8 bases; unmatched junction nucleotides: 8. The CDR3 coding sequence is TGTGCCAGCAGTGACGACAGGGGACCGAAGGAAAAACTGTTTTTT. Protein: CASSDDRGPKEKLFF.

As to this clone: One end of the junction does not line up with germline, which may come from a read error. J is TRBJ1-1 and V is TRBV18, with D maybe TRBD1 (5 bases). Germline CDR1 and CDR2: KGHSH and LQKENI. The CDR3 is made up of 14 amino acids. CDR3 nucleotide sequence: TGTGCCAGCTCCCCACAGGACATGAACACTGAAGCTTTCTTT. This encodes CASSPQDMNTEAFF.

The rearrangement joins TRBV2 to TRBJ1-2; no clear D. The CDR3 spans 13 residues. The germline CDR1 and CDR2 sequences are SNHLY and FYNNEI. The V gene lost 5 bases and the J gene lost 8 bases, with 15 bases spanning the gap. The DNA for the CDR3 is TGTGCCAGCAGTTCCTACGCAGAGACAGGCTACACCTTC. Translated: CASSSYAETGYTF. The variable domain in full, with the rest retrieved from reference TRBV2 and TRBJ1-2, is EPEVTQTPSHQVTQMGQEVILRCVPISNHLYFYWYRQILGQKVEFLVSFYNNEISEKSEIFDDQFSVERPDGSNFTLKIRSTKLEDSAMYFCASSSYAETGYTFGSGTRLTVV.

A single count supports this clone. Being one base from a much bigger clone, this may be a read error. The rearrangement joins TRBV5-1 to TRBJ1-1; 9 bases map to TRBD1. With 4 bases clipped from V and 1 base from J, the junction kept 2 bases outside the gene matches. CDR3 length equals 14 residues. Germline V CDR1 and CDR2: SGHRS, YFSETQ. The CDR3 region is CASSVGQGNTEAFF. The DNA of the CDR3 is TGCGCCAGCAGCGTGGGACAGGGGAACACTGAAGCTTTCTTT.

This clone has a single count. The chain combines TRBV12-5 with TRBJ2-3; maybe TRBD2 (6 bases). V lost 0 bases and J lost 3, with 7 bases in between. The CDR3 covers 14 residues. Germline-derived CDR1 and CDR2 are LGHNT and FRNRAP. CDR3 loop: CASGLVGGTDTQYF. For the CDR3, the DNA is TGTGCTAGTGGTTTGGTCGGAGGGACAGATACGCAGTATTTT.

This chain's CDR3 is CASRHRDSLLGNTIYF. The CDR3 nucleotides read TGTGCCAGCAGACACCGGGACAGTTTGTTAGGAAACACCATATATTTT. The rearrangement links TRBV6-6 to TRBJ1-3; TRBD1 aligns across 7 bases. The CDR3 runs to 16 residues. Germline CDR1 and CDR2: MNHNY and SVGAGI (reference sequence). V trimming: 6 bases; J trimming: 4 bases; junction bases outside the gene matches: 12.

The chain couples TRBV9 to TRBJ1-2; D is uncertain. Trimming stripped 0 bases from V and 1 base from J, with 10 bases between. This CDR3 has 15 amino acids. Germline-derived CDR1 and CDR2 are SGDLS and YYNGEE. CDR3 in amino acids: CASSVAGRNNYGYTF. The CDR3 region has the DNA TGTGCCAGCAGCGTAGCCGGCAGGAATAACTATGGCTACACCTTC.

The gene calls are TRBV6-6 and TRBJ2-7; 10 nucleotides agree with TRBD2. This CDR3 has 14 amino acids. V was pared by 7 bases and J by 4 bases, with 7 bases of the junction left unmatched. Germline V lookup: CDR1 MNHNY, CDR2 SVGAGI (reference sequence). CDR3 in DNA: TGTGCCAGCAATACGGGACTAGCGTCTTACGAGCAGTACTTC. Its translation: CASNTGLASYEQYF.

The V and J genes are TRBV3-1 (or the pseudogene TRBV3-2) and TRBJ2-7, with a weak D call TRBD1 (5 bases). CDR3 size: 15 residues. Germline V gives CDR1 LGHDT, CDR2 YNNKEL (reference sequence). V dropped 1 base and J dropped 3 bases, with 13 bases sitting between them. The CDR3 reads CASSQGADTRYEQYF. CDR3 DNA: TGTGCCAGCAGCCAAGGGGCGGACACACGCTACGAGCAGTACTTC.

V is TRBV5-1 and J is TRBJ1-1; possible D gene TRBD1, 5 bases. The CDR3 is made up of 14 amino acids. The germline V and J ends were trimmed by 4 bases and 6 bases, with 16 bases remaining between them. The germline gives CDR1 SGHRS, CDR2 YFSETQ. The CDR3 loop is CASSLEGLNAEAFF. The DNA for the CDR3 is TGCGCCAGCAGCCTGGAGGGGCTAAATGCTGAAGCTTTCTTT. Variable domain in full (rest from reference TRBV5-1 and TRBJ1-1): KAGVTQTPRYLIKTRGQQVTLSCSPISGHRSVSWYQQTPGQGLQFLFEYFSETQRNKGNFPGRFSGRQFSNSRSEMNVSTLELGDSALYLCASSLEGLNAEAFFGQGTRLTVV.

The gene calls are TRBV7-7 and TRBJ1-1; tentative D call: TRBD1 (6 bases). This CDR3 comprises 13 residues. Germline V lookup: CDR1 SSHAT, CDR2 FNYEAQ (reference sequence). The V end lost 4 bases, the J end lost 3 bases, and 9 bases lay between the germline ends. This chain's CDR3 is CASSYRQDTEAFF. DNA of the CDR3: TGTGCCAGCAGCTACAGACAGGACACTGAAGCTTTCTTT.

CDR3 sequence (DNA): TGTGCCAGCAGCGTTGGCATGCGGGGGTCCTACAATGAGCAGTTCTTC. This translates into CASSVGMRGSYNEQFF. The rearrangement joins TRBV5-6 to TRBJ2-1; 7 bases are shared with TRBD2. V shed 4 bases, J shed 1 base, and the junction held 8 bases outside the gene matches. Germline V gives CDR1 SGHDT, CDR2 YYEEEE. There are 16 residues in the CDR3. Drawing the rest from reference TRBV5-6 and TRBJ2-1, the complete variable domain is DAGVTQSPTHLIKTRGQQVTLRCSPKSGHDTVSWYQQALGQGPQFIFQYYEEEERQRGNFPDRFSGHQFPNYSSELNVNALLLGDSALYLCASSVGMRGSYNEQFFGPGTRLTVL.

The CDR3 sequence is CATKSGNQPQHF. The CDR3 DNA is TGTGCCACCAAGTCGGGCAATCAGCCCCAGCATTTT. The chain joins TRBV6-5 to TRBJ1-5; D is unclear. The CDR3 runs to 12 residues. V was trimmed by 10 bases and J by 2 bases, leaving 9 bases between them. Germline assignment: CDR1 MNHEY and CDR2 SVGAGI.

The chain couples TRBV3-1 (or the pseudogene TRBV3-2) to TRBJ1-6, with 11 bases that match TRBD1. Trimming at V came to 4 bases and at J to 0 bases, leaving 5 bases not matched to a gene. The V gene's germline CDR1 is LGHDT and CDR2 YNNKEL (reference sequence). CDR3 size: 18 residues. The CDR3 nucleotides are TGTGCCAGCAGCCCACGCGGGACAGGGGGCTCCTATAATTCACCCCTCCACTTT. Translating it yields CASSPRGTGGSYNSPLHF.

The rearrangement joins TRBV2 to TRBJ2-3, with D perhaps TRBD1 (5 bases). V lost 4 bases and J 0 bases, leaving 14 bases between the germline ends. The CDR3 is made up of 16 amino acids. The germline V gene encodes CDR1 SNHLY and CDR2 FYNNEI. DNA for the CDR3: TGTGCCAGCAGTGCGTACCAGGGCCTAAGCACAGATACGCAGTATTTT. Translation: CASSAYQGLSTDTQYF. The variable domain in full, with the rest retrieved from reference TRBV2 and TRBJ2-3, is EPEVTQTPSHQVTQMGQEVILRCVPISNHLYFYWYRQILGQKVEFLVSFYNNEISEKSEIFDDQFSVERPDGSNFTLKIRSTKLEDSAMYFCASSAYQGLSTDTQYFGPGTRLTVL.

The chain carries TRBV19 and TRBJ2-5; D might be TRBD1 (5 bases). This CDR3 comprises 15 residues. Trimming shortened V by 5 bases and J by 1 base, and 14 bases separated the two germline ends. In germline, CDR1 is LNHDA, CDR2 SQIVND (reference sequence). The CDR3 nucleotides read TGTGCCAGTAGTCATAGACAGAAACCCCAAGAGACCCAGTACTTC. Translated, it gives CASSHRQKPQETQYF.